This TCR beta chain was retrieved from a study of blood T cell repertoires in COVID-19. Profiling relied on immunoSEQ multiplex PCR, and the TCRdb table lists in-frame clones only, not all of them. Altogether over 300,000 clones are present, approximately 88% being singletons, with the ten largest covering approximately 1%. This CDR3 comprises 17 residues. Germline V gene data show CDR1 as SGHTA and CDR2 as FQGNSA. Trimming removed 1 base at V and 0 bases at J, with 10 bases between. This clonotype originated in a woman younger than 45 with acute COVID-19. The rearrangement joins TRBV7-2 to TRBJ1-6; D is uncertain. Sample: PBMCs or T cells enriched from blood (not recorded which). The CDR3 is CASSLGPGYSYNSPLHF. The CDR3 coding sequence is TGTGCCAGCAGCTTAGGCCCCGGGTACTCCTATAATTCACCCCTCCACTTT.